The 6 T cell receptor beta chains below come from one sample, sequenced in a study of response to subunit inactivated influenza vaccine. TCRdb re-analysed the RT-PCR reads in MiXCR, keeping a single row per CDR3 protein. The table lists 590,000 or so distinct CDR3 sequences, 12% to 15% of them singletons. This specimen consisted of PBMCs from blood, obtained 14 days before vaccination. The receptors here all came from a man aged 45-65 years who received an inactivated influenza vaccine.

The chain links TRBV24-1 to TRBJ2-3, with 8 bases fitting TRBD1. V lost 2 bases to trimming and J lost 0 bases; unmatched junction nucleotides: 3. Germline CDR1 and CDR2: KGHDR and SFDVKD. The CDR3 consists of 16 residues. Here the CDR3 DNA reads TGTGCCACCAGTGATTCGGACAGGGCAAGCACAGATACGCAGTATTTT. It is translated as CATSDSDRASTDTQYF.

The rearrangement uses TRBV10-3 and TRBJ2-5; 12 bases are a match to TRBD2. CDR1 and CDR2 from the germline V gene are ENHRY and SYGVKD. V lost 2 bases to trimming and J lost 5 bases; unmatched junction nucleotides: 6. This CDR3 is 16 amino acids long. CDR3 nucleotides: TGTGCCATCAGTGAGCTAGCGGGGGGGCCTGGGGAGACCCAGTACTTC. It is translated as CAISELAGGPGETQYF.

The chain couples TRBV4-1 to TRBJ2-7; 12 bases are a match to TRBD1. This CDR3 spans 15 amino acids. Germline V CDR1 and CDR2: MGHRA, YSYEKL. J was trimmed by 5 bases and V by 2 bases; bases with no gene match: 4. The CDR3 loop reads CASSQWGQGADEQYF. The DNA for the CDR3 is TGCGCCAGCAGCCAATGGGGACAGGGGGCAGACGAGCAGTACTTC.

The V gene is TRBV7-2, the J gene TRBJ1-5, with a tentative D call TRBD1 (5 bases). With 1 base removed from V and 3 bases from J, the gap between germline ends came to 10 bases. Germline lookup yields CDR1 SGHTA and CDR2 FQGNSA. The CDR3 runs to 15 residues. CDR3: CASSLDDRVNQPQHF. CDR3 nucleotides: TGTGCCAGCAGCTTAGACGACAGAGTCAATCAGCCCCAGCATTTT.

The chain is built from TRBV12-3 or TRBV12-4 and TRBJ2-2; possible D gene TRBD2, 5 bases. V lost 6 bases and J lost 3, with 11 bases in between. This CDR3 has 14 residues. The CDR3: CASRKGGYTGELFF. The CDR3 DNA follows: TGTGCCAGCAGGAAAGGCGGGTACACCGGGGAGCTGTTTTTT.

This clonotype was observed a handful of times. V gene TRBV7-2 combines with J gene TRBJ2-7; D perhaps matches TRBD2 (6 bases). The V and J ends lost 5 bases and 7 bases respectively, with 24 bases between them. The germline V gene has CDR1 SGHTA and CDR2 FQGNSA. This CDR3 is 16 amino acids long. DNA for the CDR3: TGTGCCAGCAGCCCCCAAGGCGGGACTGGGGTTGTGGAGCAGTACTTC. It yields the protein CASSPQGGTGVVEQYF.